The 11 T cell receptor beta chains in this list originate from one sample, sequenced in a study of T cell responses to AZD1222 COVID-19 vaccine. Sequencing used immunoSEQ multiplex PCR; TCRdb keeps in-frame clones, though not all of them. The sample consists of 120,000 or so clones, about 91% of them appearing once. This specimen consisted of peripheral blood, obtained on day 0 of AZD1222 vaccination. These receptors all stem from an adult in good health.

The chain recombines TRBV5-6 with TRBJ1-2; D is unclear. This CDR3 has 13 amino acids. CDR1 is SGHDT, CDR2 YYEEEE, per germline. Trimming pared 3 bases from V and 3 bases from J, leaving 9 bases between. CDR3 nucleotide sequence: TGTGCCAGCAGCTATCGGGATTACTATGGCTACACCTTC. Protein: CASSYRDYYGYTF. The full variable domain, its missing parts supplied by reference TRBV5-6 and TRBJ1-2, is DAGVTQSPTHLIKTRGQQVTLRCSPKSGHDTVSWYQQALGQGPQFIFQYYEEEERQRGNFPDRFSGHQFPNYSSELNVNALLLGDSALYLCASSYRDYYGYTFGSGTRLTVV.

This clone occurred once. The rearrangement uses TRBV28 and TRBJ1-1; D possibly corresponds to TRBD1 (5 bases). CDR3 length equals 12 residues. V was cut by 7 bases and J by 11 bases, with 17 bases left in between. Per the germline V gene, CDR1 is MDHEN and CDR2 is SYDVKM. This chain's CDR3 is CASTQAALRAFF. Written as DNA, the CDR3 is TGTGCCAGCACACAGGCAGCCCTGAGGGCTTTCTTT. The whole variable domain, filled in from reference TRBV28 and TRBJ1-1, reads DVKVTQSSRYLVKRTGEKVFLECVQDMDHENMFWYRQDPGLGLRLIYFSYDVKMKEKGDIPEGYSVSREKKERFSLILESASTNQTSMYLCASTQAALRAFFGQGTRLTVV.

This clone was picked up one time. The rearrangement uses TRBV6-5 and TRBJ1-5, with D perhaps TRBD1 (5 bases). The CDR3 is 14 amino acids. Germline V CDR1 and CDR2: MNHEY, SVGAGI. The ends were cut back, 2 bases at V and 5 bases at J, with 10 bases in the middle. The CDR3 nucleotides read TGTGCCAGCAGTTACACCCGACAGTATCAGCCCCAGCATTTT. As protein: CASSYTRQYQPQHF.

This sequence joins TRBV9 and TRBJ2-5; 7 nucleotides line up with TRBD2. There are 16 residues in the CDR3. J lost 0 bases, V lost 0 bases, and 5 bases had no gene match. CDR1 and CDR2 (germline): SGDLS, YYNGEE. The DNA of the CDR3 is TGTGCCAGCAGCGTAGCCCCCCTAGCGGACCAAGAGACCCAGTACTTC. As protein: CASSVAPLADQETQYF.

The chain carries TRBV5-6 and TRBJ2-3; a weak D match, TRBD1 (6 bases). The CDR3 is 14 residues long. In germline, CDR1 is SGHDT, CDR2 YYEEEE. V lost 4 bases and J 2 bases, leaving 11 bases between the germline ends. The CDR3 loop is CASSHRDSTDTQYF. The CDR3 DNA reads as TGTGCCAGCAGCCACAGGGATTCCACAGATACGCAGTATTTT.

The V call is TRBV19, the J call TRBJ2-2, with D hard to call. The CDR3 covers 15 residues. Germline V gives CDR1 LNHDA, CDR2 SQIVND (reference sequence). Trimming took 10 bases from V and 3 from J, leaving 18 bases between them. The CDR3 sequence: CATRPSHQDTGELFF. CDR3 in DNA: TGTGCCACACGTCCCAGTCACCAGGACACCGGGGAGCTGTTTTTT.

V and J are TRBV7-2 and TRBJ2-4, with D tentatively TRBD1 or TRBD2 (6 bases each). Per germline, CDR1 SGHTA and CDR2 FQGNSA. V was trimmed by 7 bases and J by 7 bases, leaving 20 bases between them. This CDR3 has 15 amino acids. The CDR3 region has the DNA TGTGCCAGCACCTCTAGGGCAACAGGGAGGAACATTCAGTACTTC. Encoded protein: CASTSRATGRNIQYF.

The chain has TRBV5-6 and TRBJ1-3; 7 bases align to TRBD1. From germline, CDR1 is SGHDT and CDR2 YYEEEE. V lost 1 base to trimming and J lost 3 bases; unmatched junction nucleotides: 10. The CDR3 sequence is 17 residues long. This CDR3 reads CASSLISGQGDGNTIYF. Here the CDR3 DNA reads TGTGCCAGCAGCTTGATCTCGGGCCAGGGGGATGGAAACACCATATATTTT.

Written as DNA, the CDR3 is TGTGCCAGCAGTTTAAGTGGGAGCGTGAATGAGCAGTTCTTC. Translation: CASSLSGSVNEQFF. The V and J genes are TRBV27 and TRBJ2-1; TRBD2 is a possible D gene (5 bases). V was shortened by 2 bases and J by 7 bases, with 12 bases between the two germline ends. CDR3 length: 14 residues. Germline loops: CDR1 MNHEY, CDR2 SMNVEV (reference sequence).

This clone was seen once. The rearrangement links TRBV5-1 to TRBJ2-1; 13 bases map to TRBD2. The CDR3 has 16 residues. From germline, CDR1 is SGHRS and CDR2 YFSETQ. The trim removed 0 bases at V and 8 bases at J, leaving 5 bases unmatched. The CDR3 DNA sequence: TGCGCCAGCAGCTTGGGGGGGACTAGCGGGATAGATGAGCAGTTCTTC. The encoded protein is CASSLGGTSGIDEQFF.

The chain has TRBV10-1 and TRBJ1-5, with D unresolved. This CDR3 has 16 residues. Germline lookup yields CDR1 WNHNN and CDR2 SYGVQD (reference sequence). Trimming removed 7 bases from V and 1 base from J, with 17 bases in between. CDR3 DNA sequence: TGCGCCAGCACCGGCCCTGTGAGGAGAAGCAATCAGCCCCAGCATTTT. Amino acid sequence: CASTGPVRRSNQPQHF.